The 8 T cell receptor beta chains below come from one sample, sequenced in a study of T-cell memory formation after mild COVID-19. TCRdb redid the calling of the 5' RACE reads with MiXCR, one entry per CDR3 protein. The data show around 34,000 distinct CDR3 sequences, with about 7.7% seen just once and over 25% held by the top ten. Material for sequencing was PBMCs or a T cell subset sorted from them (not recorded which). Receptor source: a man aged 18-30 years who had mild COVID-19 (a few samples of this study predate the infection). Cell type and time point are not known.

This clonotype has a handful of counts. This rearrangement joins TRBV7-3 to TRBJ2-3; 8 nucleotides match TRBD1. Germline V CDR1 and CDR2: SGHTA, FQGTGA. V was pared by 6 bases and J by 2 bases, with 1 base of the junction left unmatched. The CDR3 has 13 residues. Here the CDR3 DNA reads TGTGCCAGCAGGGGACAGGCCACAGATACGCAGTATTTT. Translation gives CASRGQATDTQYF.

Turning to this clonotype: A much larger clone differs from this one at a single base, so this may be a read error. This chain connects TRBV6-2 or TRBV6-3 to TRBJ2-5, with a weak D call TRBD2 (5 bases). Trimming took 2 bases from V and 5 from J, leaving 9 bases between them. Germline assignment: CDR1 MNHEY and CDR2 SVGEGT. The CDR3 sequence is 13 residues long. The DNA for the CDR3 is TGTGCCAGCAGTTACAGGACTGACGAGACCCAGTACTTC. This sequence encodes CASSYRTDETQYF.

At least ten counts were recorded for this clonotype. The chain uses TRBV5-1 and TRBJ2-1; the D gene is possibly TRBD2 (5 bases). The ends were cut back, 0 bases at V and 10 bases at J, with 11 bases in the middle. The CDR3 contains 13 residues. CDR1 SGHRS and CDR2 YFSETQ come from the germline V gene. The CDR3 sequence: CASSLVRGNEQFF. The CDR3 DNA reads TGCGCCAGCAGCTTGGTCCGGGGTAACGAGCAGTTCTTC.

This clonotype came up a few times. The chain combines TRBV11-2 with TRBJ2-7; a weak D match, TRBD2 (5 bases). Trimming took 4 bases from V and 7 from J, leaving 14 bases between them. This CDR3 is 13 amino acids long. Germline CDR1 is SGHAT and CDR2 is FQNNGV. In DNA form, the CDR3 reads TGTGCCAGCAGCTCGTCCGGGGTGGGAGAGCAGTACGTC. It yields the protein CASSSSGVGEQYV.

V and J are TRBV4-1 and TRBJ1-4; TRBD1 matches at 9 bases. The CDR3 is 16 amino acids. V lost 0 bases, J lost 5 bases, and 4 bases stayed unmatched. Germline V gene lookup returns CDR1 MGHRA and CDR2 YSYEKL. The CDR3 nucleotides are TGCGCCAGCAGCCAAGATCGCGGGACAGGGAATGAAAAACTGTTTTTT. Translating gives CASSQDRGTGNEKLFF.

This clonotype has ten or more counts. V and J are TRBV7-4 and TRBJ2-1, with 8 bases matching TRBD2. Germline CDR1 SGHVT, CDR2 SQSDAQ. This CDR3 comprises 15 residues. Trimming cost V 7 bases and J 3 bases; bases outside gene matches: 8. The CDR3 loop reads CASTIYGTSYNEQFF. The CDR3 region has the DNA TGTGCCAGCACCATCTATGGGACTAGCTACAATGAGCAGTTCTTC.

The chain uses TRBV7-9 and TRBJ2-7; TRBD1 might be the D (6 bases). Germline V gene lookup returns CDR1 SEHNR and CDR2 FQNEAQ (reference sequence). V dropped 5 bases and J dropped 7 bases, with 18 bases sitting between them. This CDR3 spans 14 amino acids. CDR3 sequence: CASSPRQVLGEQYF. CDR3 nucleotide sequence: TGTGCCAGCAGCCCACGACAGGTCTTAGGAGAGCAGTACTTC. Complete variable domain (other parts from reference TRBV7-9 and TRBJ2-7): DTGVSQNPRHKITKRGQNVTFRCDPISEHNRLYWYRQTLGQGPEFLTYFQNEAQLEKSRLLSDRFSAERPKGSFSTLEIQRTEQGDSAMYLCASSPRQVLGEQYFGPGTRLTVT.

This chain connects TRBV15 to TRBJ1-2, with 7 bases identical to TRBD1. The ends lost 1 base at V and 6 bases at J; junction bases unmatched: 8. Germline V gene lookup returns CDR1 LNHNV and CDR2 YYDKDF (reference sequence). The CDR3 extends over 15 amino acids. Written as DNA, the CDR3 is TGTGCCACCAGCAGAGTGGGAGGGACAGTAGATGGCTACACCTTC. Its translation: CATSRVGGTVDGYTF.